This TCR beta chain was sequenced in a study of control samples from healthy donors and cancer patients. The repertoire was sequenced with immunoSEQ multiplex PCR; TCRdb's copy has only in-frame clones and lacks some. The sample has 110,000 to 150,000 clones, 94% seen once. With 2 bases clipped from V and 1 base from J, the junction kept 17 bases outside the gene matches. Per germline, CDR1 SGHKS and CDR2 YYEKEE (reference sequence). The CDR3 extends over 20 amino acids. The sample was blood. This sequence originates from a man aged 35 to 55 in good health. V is TRBV5-5 and J is TRBJ2-4; 8 nucleotides align to TRBD1. The CDR3 is CASSFPLTATGERAKNIQYF. The DNA for the CDR3 is TGTGCCAGCAGCTTCCCTCTAACGGCGACAGGGGAAAGGGCCAAAAACATTCAGTACTTC.